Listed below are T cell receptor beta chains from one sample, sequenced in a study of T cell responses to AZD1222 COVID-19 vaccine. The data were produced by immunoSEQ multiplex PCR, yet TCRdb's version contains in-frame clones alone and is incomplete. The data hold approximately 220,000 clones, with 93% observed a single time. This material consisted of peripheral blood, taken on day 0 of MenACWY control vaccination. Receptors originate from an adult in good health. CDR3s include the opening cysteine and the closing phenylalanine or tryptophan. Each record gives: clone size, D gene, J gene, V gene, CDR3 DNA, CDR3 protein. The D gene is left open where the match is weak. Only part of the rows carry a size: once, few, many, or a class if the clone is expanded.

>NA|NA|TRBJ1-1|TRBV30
TGTGCCTGGAGTTTAACAGGGTCCACTGAAGCTTTCTTT
CAWSLTGSTEAFF
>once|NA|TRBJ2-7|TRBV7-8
TGTGCCAGCAGCCTCTCAGGGTACGAGCAGTACTTC
CASSLSGYEQYF
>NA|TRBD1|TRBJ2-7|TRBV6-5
TGTGCCATCCGGGACAGCCTTCGGCACGAGCAGTACTTC
CAIRDSLRHEQYF
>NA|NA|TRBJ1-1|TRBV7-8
TGTGCCGTAACACCTCCACCCGTGAACACTGAAGCTTTCTTT
CAVTPPPVNTEAFF
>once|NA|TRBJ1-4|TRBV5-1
TGCGCCAGCAGTAGGGGAATGTCTACTAATGAAAAACTGTTTTTT
CASSRGMSTNEKLFF
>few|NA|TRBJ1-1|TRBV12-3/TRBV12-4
TGTGCCAGCAGTACAACAGGGCGCACTGAAGCTTTCTTT
CASSTTGRTEAFF
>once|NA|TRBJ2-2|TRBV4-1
TGCGCCAGCAGCCACCAGGTTTTTACCGGGGAGCTGTTTTTT
CASSHQVFTGELFF
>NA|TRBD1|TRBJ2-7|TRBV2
TGTGCCAGCAGCGCCGGGACAGGGAACTACGAGCAGTACTTC
CASSAGTGNYEQYF
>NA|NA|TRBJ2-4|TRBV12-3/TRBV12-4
TGTGCCAGCAGTTTGGGAGGACGGAACATTCAGTACTTC
CASSLGGRNIQYF
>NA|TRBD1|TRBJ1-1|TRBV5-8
TGTGCCAGCAGCGTACGACAGGGGCGCCGGGGGAACACTGAAGCTTTCTTT
CASSVRQGRRGNTEAFF
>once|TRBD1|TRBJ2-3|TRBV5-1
TGCGCCAGCACAACAGGGGGCGGTAATACAGATACGCAGTATTTT
CASTTGGGNTDTQYF
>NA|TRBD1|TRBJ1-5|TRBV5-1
TGCGCCAGCAGCCGCGGGACAGAAATCAATCAGCCCCAGCATTTT
CASSRGTEINQPQHF
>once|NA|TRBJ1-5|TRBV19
TGTGCCAGTAGTATGGGTGGGTATGTCAATCAGCCCCAGCATTTT
CASSMGGYVNQPQHF
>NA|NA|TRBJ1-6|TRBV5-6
TGTGCCAGCGGACCCCGTTTCTCCTATAATTCACCCCTCCACTTT
CASGPRFSYNSPLHF
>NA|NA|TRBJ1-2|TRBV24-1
TGTGCCACCCCGAGCTGGAGTGTCAAGGACTACTATGGCTACACCTTC
CATPSWSVKDYYGYTF
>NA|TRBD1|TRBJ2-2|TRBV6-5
TGTGCCAGCAGACAGGGGACGAACACCGGGGAGCTGTTTTTT
CASRQGTNTGELFF
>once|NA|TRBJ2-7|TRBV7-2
TGTGCCAGCAGCCTTAGTCGCACGGGGCCCTACGAGCAGTACTTC
CASSLSRTGPYEQYF
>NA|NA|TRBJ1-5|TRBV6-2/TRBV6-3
TGTGCCAGCAGTTATGGGGGTGGCAATCAGCCCCAGCATTTT
CASSYGGGNQPQHF
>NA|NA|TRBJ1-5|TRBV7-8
TGTGCCAGCAGCACAAACAGGGATAGGCCCCAGCATTTT
CASSTNRDRPQHF
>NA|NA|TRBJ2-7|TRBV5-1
TGCGCCAGCAGCTTGGGAGATTTTAGCTCCTACGAGCAGTACTTC
CASSLGDFSSYEQYF
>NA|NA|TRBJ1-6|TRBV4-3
TGCGCCAGCAGCCGGGATATACAGGGAGGCTCACCCCTCCACTTT
CASSRDIQGGSPLHF
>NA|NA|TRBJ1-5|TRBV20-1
TGCAGTGCTAGTTCGGGACTTAGCAATCAGCCCCAGCATTTT
CSASSGLSNQPQHF
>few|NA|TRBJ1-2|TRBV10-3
TGTGCCATCAGTGAGTCGGCGGACCGGCACACCTTC
CAISESADRHTF
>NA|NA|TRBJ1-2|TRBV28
TGTGCCAGCAGTTTAATGGCCAGGTCCTATGGCTACACCTTC
CASSLMARSYGYTF
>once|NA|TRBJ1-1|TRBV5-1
TGCGCCAGCAGCTTGGGGCCGGGAGTGAGCACTGAAGCTTTCTTT
CASSLGPGVSTEAFF
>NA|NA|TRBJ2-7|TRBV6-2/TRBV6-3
TGTGCCAGCAGTTTGCAGGGCGGGTACGAGCAGTACTTC
CASSLQGGYEQYF
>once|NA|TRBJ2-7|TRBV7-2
TGTGCCAGCAGGCTACAGGGGGGGCCTGGGTACGAGCAGTACTTC
CASRLQGGPGYEQYF
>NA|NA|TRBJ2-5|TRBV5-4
TGTGCCAGCAGCTCCCAAGAGACCCAGTACTTC
CASSSQETQYF
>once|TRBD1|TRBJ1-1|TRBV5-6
TGTGCCAGCAGCTTCAGGGGGGGATCGAACACTGAAGCTTTCTTT
CASSFRGGSNTEAFF
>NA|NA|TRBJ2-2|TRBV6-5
TGTGCCAGCAGTCAGCAGGGAATTAGCACCGGGGAGCTGTTTTTT
CASSQQGISTGELFF
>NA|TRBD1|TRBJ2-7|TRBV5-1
TGCGCCAGCAGCTTGGCCAGGGGGCGCCACGAGCAGTACTTC
CASSLARGRHEQYF
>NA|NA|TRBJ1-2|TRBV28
TGTGCCAGCAGTTCGTCAGGGGACTATGGCTACACCTTC
CASSSSGDYGYTF
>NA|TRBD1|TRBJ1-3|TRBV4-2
TGTGCCAGCAGCCAAGAGGACAGGAACACCATATATTTT
CASSQEDRNTIYF
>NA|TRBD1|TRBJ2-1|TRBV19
TGTGCCAGTAGTAGCCACCGGGACAGGGGGGCCAATGAGCAGTTCTTC
CASSSHRDRGANEQFF
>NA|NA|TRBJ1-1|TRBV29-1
TGCAGCGTTTTTGGGGGTTTCACTGAAGCTTTCTTT
CSVFGGFTEAFF
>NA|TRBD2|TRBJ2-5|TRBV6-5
TGTGCCAGCAGTTACTCTCCTAGCGGGGGGTGGGAGACCCAGTACTTC
CASSYSPSGGWETQYF
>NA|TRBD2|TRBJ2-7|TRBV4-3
TGCGCCAGCAGCCAAGAGGCGGGAGACGGTCTGGACTTC
CASSQEAGDGLDF
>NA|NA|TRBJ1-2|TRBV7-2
TGTGCCAGCAGCTTTGACAGCGCTGGGGGCTACACCTTC
CASSFDSAGGYTF
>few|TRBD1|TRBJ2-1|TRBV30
TGTGCCTGGAGCGGCGGAACTCCCGGGACAGGGCTTTACAATGAGCAGTTCTTC
CAWSGGTPGTGLYNEQFF
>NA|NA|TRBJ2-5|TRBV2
TGTGCCAGCAGACGGTACCAAGAGACCCAGTACTTC
CASRRYQETQYF
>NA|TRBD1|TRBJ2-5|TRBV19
TGTGCCAGTAGTATCACAGGGGCTCAGGAGACCCAGTACTTC
CASSITGAQETQYF
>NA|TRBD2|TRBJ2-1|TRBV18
TGTGCCAGCTCACCCCCTCAACTAGCGGGGAGCTCGAATGAGCAGTTCTTC
CASSPPQLAGSSNEQFF
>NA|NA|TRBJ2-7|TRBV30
TGTGCCTGGAGTGTAATGGACGGTCGCTACGAGCAGTACTTC
CAWSVMDGRYEQYF